The present entry profiles one T cell receptor beta chain with its context. This entry is derived from a study of cytomegalovirus exposure and HLA in healthy donors. Germline CDR1 is SQVTM and CDR2 is ANQGSEA. V shed 7 bases and J 5 bases; nucleotides not matched to a gene: 4. The CDR3 is 12 residues long. Primers for the PCR totalled 60 Vbeta and 13 Jbeta. Sequencing used immunoSEQ multiplex PCR; TCRdb keeps in-frame clones, though not all of them. The sample gives about 82,000 clones, about 71% of which show up once; approximately 9% is in the top ten. J is TRBJ2-7 and V is TRBV29-1, with 11 bases aligning to TRBD1. Material for sequencing was PBMCs. This clonotype originated in a man in his 60s in good health and CMV-seronegative. The chain's CDR3 is CSAEGQGDEQYF. For the CDR3, the DNA is TGCAGCGCGGAGGGACAGGGGGACGAGCAGTACTTC.